A selection of T cell receptor beta chains follows, all from one sample in a study of T cell responses to AZD1222 COVID-19 vaccine. The assay was immunoSEQ multiplex PCR, and TCRdb's table has in-frame clones only and misses some. The profile shows about 170,000 clones, approximately 92% of them singletons. Sample: peripheral blood, taken on day 0 of AZD1222 vaccination. The receptor source for this set is an adult in good health. Each CDR3 is given with its conserved first and last residue. A D gene is named only where the DNA matches it firmly. Where a row states a size, it is once, few, many or the class of an expanded clone; other rows omit it.

abundance: once; d_gene: TRBD2; j_gene: TRBJ2-5; v_gene: TRBV18; CDR3aa: CASSPYGTSEETQYF; CDR3nt: TGTGCCAGCTCACCGTACGGGACTAGCGAAGAGACCCAGTACTTC
abundance: -; d_gene: -; j_gene: TRBJ2-1; v_gene: TRBV4-3; CDR3aa: CASSQDPGVAYNEQFF; CDR3nt: TGCGCCAGCAGCCAAGACCCGGGGGTAGCCTACAATGAGCAGTTCTTC
abundance: -; d_gene: -; j_gene: TRBJ1-4; v_gene: TRBV7-8; CDR3aa: CASSRAQGSNEKLFF; CDR3nt: TGTGCCAGCAGCCGGGCCCAGGGGTCTAATGAAAAACTGTTTTTT
abundance: once; d_gene: -; j_gene: TRBJ2-7; v_gene: TRBV6-5; CDR3aa: CASRARGGRNEQYF; CDR3nt: TGTGCCAGCCGCGCTAGGGGGGGTCGAAACGAGCAGTACTTC
abundance: -; d_gene: TRBD1; j_gene: TRBJ2-2; v_gene: TRBV7-9; CDR3aa: CASRTGTGESGELFF; CDR3nt: TGTGCCAGCAGAACCGGGACAGGGGAGTCCGGGGAGCTGTTTTTT
abundance: -; d_gene: -; j_gene: TRBJ1-2; v_gene: TRBV29-1; CDR3aa: CTTESRAYGYTF; CDR3nt: TGCACCACCGAGAGCAGGGCTTATGGCTACACCTTC
abundance: -; d_gene: TRBD1; j_gene: TRBJ2-5; v_gene: TRBV24-1; CDR3aa: CATSDPGQGGETQYF; CDR3nt: TGTGCCACCAGTGATCCGGGACAGGGGGGCGAGACCCAGTACTTC
abundance: -; d_gene: -; j_gene: TRBJ2-2; v_gene: TRBV29-1; CDR3aa: CSAYTGELFF; CDR3nt: TGCAGCGCATACACCGGGGAGCTGTTTTTT
abundance: -; d_gene: -; j_gene: TRBJ1-2; v_gene: TRBV3-1/TRBV3-2; CDR3aa: CASSQSDDRGTHGNGYTF; CDR3nt: TGTGCCAGCAGCCAGAGTGACGATCGAGGGACTCACGGAAATGGGTACACCTTC
abundance: -; d_gene: TRBD2; j_gene: TRBJ2-2; v_gene: TRBV10-1; CDR3aa: CASTNKRSSGGQTGELFF; CDR3nt: TGCGCCAGCACCAATAAACGCTCCAGCGGGGGGCAAACCGGGGAGCTGTTTTTT
abundance: -; d_gene: -; j_gene: TRBJ1-5; v_gene: TRBV27; CDR3aa: CASSRQNQPQHF; CDR3nt: TGTGCCAGCAGTCGACAGAATCAGCCCCAGCATTTT
abundance: -; d_gene: TRBD1; j_gene: TRBJ2-7; v_gene: TRBV6-5; CDR3aa: CASSYSSGGFYYEQYF; CDR3nt: TGTGCCAGCAGTTACTCGTCAGGGGGCTTTTACTACGAGCAGTACTTC
abundance: -; d_gene: TRBD1; j_gene: TRBJ2-3; v_gene: TRBV6-1; CDR3aa: CASSDPGRQGFSDADTQYF; CDR3nt: TGTGCCAGCAGTGACCCCGGAAGACAGGGTTTTAGCGACGCAGATACGCAGTATTTT
abundance: once; d_gene: TRBD2; j_gene: TRBJ2-5; v_gene: TRBV5-4; CDR3aa: CASSLGRGGQETQYF; CDR3nt: TGTGCCAGCAGCTTGGGTCGGGGGGGCCAAGAGACCCAGTACTTC
abundance: once; d_gene: -; j_gene: TRBJ1-1; v_gene: TRBV5-1; CDR3aa: CASSPIQGDTEAFF; CDR3nt: TGCGCCAGCAGCCCGATCCAGGGAGACACTGAAGCTTTCTTT
abundance: -; d_gene: -; j_gene: TRBJ2-3; v_gene: TRBV5-4; CDR3aa: CASSAPGRVTSGTQYF; CDR3nt: TGTGCCAGCAGCGCACCGGGACGGGTGACTTCGGGTACGCAGTATTTT
abundance: once; d_gene: -; j_gene: TRBJ2-1; v_gene: TRBV2; CDR3aa: CASSELPAEYNEQFF; CDR3nt: TGTGCCAGCAGTGAACTTCCAGCGGAGTACAATGAGCAGTTCTTC